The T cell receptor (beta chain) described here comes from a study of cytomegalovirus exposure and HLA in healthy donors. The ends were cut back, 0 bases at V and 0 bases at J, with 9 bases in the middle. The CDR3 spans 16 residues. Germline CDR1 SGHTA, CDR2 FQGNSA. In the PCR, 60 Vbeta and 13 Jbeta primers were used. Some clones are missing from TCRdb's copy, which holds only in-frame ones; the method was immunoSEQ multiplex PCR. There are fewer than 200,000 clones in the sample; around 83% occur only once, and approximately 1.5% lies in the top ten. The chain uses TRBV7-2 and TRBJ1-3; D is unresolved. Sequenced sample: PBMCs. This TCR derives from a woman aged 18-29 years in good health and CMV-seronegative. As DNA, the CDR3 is TGTGCCAGCAGCTTAGCGCTAGGTCTCTCTGGAAACACCATATATTTT. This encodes CASSLALGLSGNTIYF.